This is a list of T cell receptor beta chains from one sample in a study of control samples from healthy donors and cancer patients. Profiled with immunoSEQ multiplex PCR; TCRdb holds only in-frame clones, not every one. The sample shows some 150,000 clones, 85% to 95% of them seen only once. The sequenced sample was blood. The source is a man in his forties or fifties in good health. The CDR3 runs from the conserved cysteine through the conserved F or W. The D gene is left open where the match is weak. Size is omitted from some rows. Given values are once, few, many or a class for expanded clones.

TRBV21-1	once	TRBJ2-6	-	CASSNLSRTGEVGGSGANVLTF	TGTGCCAGCAGCAATCTGTCCCGGACAGGGGAAGTCGGAGGCTCTGGGGCCAACGTCCTGACTTTC
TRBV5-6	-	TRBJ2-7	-	CASSSGISYEQYF	TGTGCCAGCAGCTCCGGGATTTCCTACGAGCAGTACTTC
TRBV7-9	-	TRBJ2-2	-	CATSTSGQGIYTGELFF	TGTGCCACCTCAACTTCGGGGCAGGGCATCTACACCGGGGAGCTGTTTTTT
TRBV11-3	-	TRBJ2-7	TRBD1	CASSQGQGGSYEQYF	TGTGCCAGCAGTCAAGGACAGGGTGGTTCCTACGAGCAGTACTTC
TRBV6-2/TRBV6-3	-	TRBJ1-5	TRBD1	CASSLGGGQPQHF	TGTGCCAGCAGCTTAGGGGGCGGTCAGCCCCAGCATTTT
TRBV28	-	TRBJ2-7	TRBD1	CASSAGTGYEQYF	TGTGCCAGCAGTGCCGGGACAGGGTACGAGCAGTACTTC
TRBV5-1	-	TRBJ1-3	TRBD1	CASSSWTGAGNTIYF	TGCGCCAGCAGCTCTTGGACAGGGGCTGGAAACACCATATATTTT
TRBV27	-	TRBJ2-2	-	CASRGGRRELFF	TGTGCCAGCAGGGGGGGGCGCCGGGAGCTGTTTTTT
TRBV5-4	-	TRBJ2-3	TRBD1	CASSLDQGAPDTQYF	TGTGCCAGCAGCTTGGATCAGGGGGCTCCAGATACGCAGTATTTT
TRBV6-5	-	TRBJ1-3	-	CASRRQATSGNTIYF	TGTGCCAGCAGGCGACAGGCGACCTCTGGAAACACCATATATTTT
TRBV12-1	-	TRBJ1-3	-	CASSPYRPVSGNTIYF	TGTGCCAGCAGCCCCTACCGGCCCGTCTCTGGAAACACCATATATTTT
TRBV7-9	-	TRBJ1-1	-	CASSLPPGPNTEAFF	TGTGCCAGCAGCTTACCGCCAGGGCCGAACACTGAAGCTTTCTTT
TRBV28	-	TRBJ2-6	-	CASSPLSQSGANVLTF	TGTGCCAGCAGCCCTCTTTCCCAGTCGGGGGCCAACGTCCTGACTTTC
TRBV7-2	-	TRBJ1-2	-	CASSLGDRVYGYTF	TGTGCCAGCAGCTTGGGGGATCGGGTCTATGGCTACACCTTC
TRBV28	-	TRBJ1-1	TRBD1	CASSYTGVGTEAFF	TGTGCCAGCAGCTATACAGGGGTGGGCACTGAAGCTTTCTTT
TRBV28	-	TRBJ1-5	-	CASSTPYRVGGNQPQHF	TGTGCCAGCAGTACTCCTTACAGGGTCGGTGGCAATCAGCCCCAGCATTTT
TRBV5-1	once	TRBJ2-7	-	CASSRDTSYEQYF	TGCGCCAGCAGTAGGGACACCTCCTACGAGCAGTACTTC
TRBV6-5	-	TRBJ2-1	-	CASRPYRAGNEQFF	TGTGCCAGCAGGCCTTACAGGGCGGGCAATGAGCAGTTCTTC
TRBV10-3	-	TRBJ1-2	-	CAISDRDGAAGERGYTF	TGTGCCATCAGTGACCGCGACGGAGCGGCTGGGGAACGCGGCTACACCTTC
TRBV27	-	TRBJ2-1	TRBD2	CASSSLAGGPPDNEQFF	TGTGCCAGCAGTTCATTAGCGGGAGGCCCCCCGGACAATGAGCAGTTCTTC
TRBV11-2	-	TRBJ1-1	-	CASSMGPGSNTEAFF	TGTGCCAGCAGCATGGGGCCAGGGTCGAACACTGAAGCTTTCTTT
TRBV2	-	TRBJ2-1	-	CASSEVRGGRFF	TGTGCCAGCAGTGAAGTAAGGGGGGGGCGGTTCTTC
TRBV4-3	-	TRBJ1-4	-	CASSPFTGDEKLFF	TGCGCCAGCAGCCCATTTACGGGGGATGAAAAACTGTTTTTT
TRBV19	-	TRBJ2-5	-	CASSMRGAGQETQYF	TGTGCCAGTAGTATGAGGGGAGCTGGGCAAGAGACCCAGTACTTC
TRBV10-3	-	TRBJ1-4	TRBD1	CAISKTGGAEVGEKLFF	TGTGCCATCAGTAAAACAGGGGGCGCGGAGGTCGGTGAAAAACTGTTTTTT
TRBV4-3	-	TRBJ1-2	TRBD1	CASSQDLGQGIGYTF	TGCGCCAGCAGCCAAGATTTGGGACAGGGGATTGGCTACACCTTC
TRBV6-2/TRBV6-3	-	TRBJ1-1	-	CASSEARPNTEAFF	TGTGCCAGCAGCGAAGCGCGACCGAACACTGAAGCTTTCTTT
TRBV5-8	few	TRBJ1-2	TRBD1	CASSLVRTGRSGYTF	TGTGCCAGCAGCTTGGTTAGGACAGGGAGATCGGGCTACACCTTC
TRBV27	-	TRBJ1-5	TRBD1	CASSGQGMSNQPQHF	TGTGCCAGCAGTGGACAGGGCATGAGCAATCAGCCCCAGCATTTT
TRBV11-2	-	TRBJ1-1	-	CASSLVTGTGNGAFF	TGTGCCAGCAGCTTAGTGACGGGTACAGGCAATGGAGCTTTCTTT
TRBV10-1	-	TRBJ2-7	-	CASSESSYEQYF	TGCGCCAGCAGTGAGAGTAGCTACGAGCAGTACTTC
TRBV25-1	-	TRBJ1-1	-	CASSEYRANTEAFF	TGTGCCAGCAGTGAATATCGGGCCAACACTGAAGCTTTCTTT
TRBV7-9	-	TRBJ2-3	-	CASSFSGSTDTQYF	TGTGCCAGCAGCTTTAGCGGATCCACAGATACGCAGTATTTT
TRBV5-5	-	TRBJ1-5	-	CASSLAGIMGSNQPQHF	TGTGCCAGCAGCTTGGCAGGGATTATGGGGAGCAATCAGCCCCAGCATTTT
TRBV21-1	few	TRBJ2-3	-	CASSKVYRGRAEDTQYF	TGTGCCAGCAGCAAAGTTTATCGCGGGAGGGCTGAGGATACGCAGTATTTT
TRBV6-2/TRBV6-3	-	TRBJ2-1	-	CASSPLDYNEQFF	TGTGCCAGCAGTCCCCTCGACTACAATGAGCAGTTCTTC
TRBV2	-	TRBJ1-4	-	CASSRGTVNEKLFF	TGTGCCAGCAGTCGCGGGACGGTTAATGAAAAACTGTTTTTT
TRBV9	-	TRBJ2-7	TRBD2	CASSVVGEGYEQYF	TGTGCCAGCAGCGTAGTAGGGGAGGGATACGAGCAGTACTTC
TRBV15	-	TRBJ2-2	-	CATSIAGTGELFF	TGTGCCACCAGCATAGCAGGGACCGGGGAGCTGTTTTTT
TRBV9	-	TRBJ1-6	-	CASSANNSPLHF	TGTGCCAGCAGCGCAAATAATTCACCCCTCCACTTT
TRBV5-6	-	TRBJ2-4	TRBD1	CASSFLTGSAKNIQYF	TGTGCCAGCAGCTTTTTGACAGGGAGTGCCAAAAACATTCAGTACTTC
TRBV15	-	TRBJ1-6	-	CATSSNRAYNSPLHF	TGTGCCACCAGCTCTAACAGGGCTTATAATTCACCCCTCCACTTT
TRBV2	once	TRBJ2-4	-	CASFPLRASDKNIQYF	TGTGCCAGCTTCCCCTTGAGAGCCAGCGACAAAAACATTCAGTACTTC
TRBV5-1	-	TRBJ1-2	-	CASSLEQGHGYTF	TGCGCCAGCAGCTTGGAACAGGGCCATGGCTACACCTTC
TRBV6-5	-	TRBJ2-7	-	CASSYSQSNEQYF	TGTGCCAGCAGTTACTCTCAGTCCAACGAGCAGTACTTC
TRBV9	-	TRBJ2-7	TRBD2	CASSPGASGVYEQYF	TGTGCCAGCAGCCCGGGGGCTAGCGGGGTCTACGAGCAGTACTTC
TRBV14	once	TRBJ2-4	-	CASSQVGDTQYF	TGTGCCAGCAGCCAAGTCGGTGATACGCAGTACTTC
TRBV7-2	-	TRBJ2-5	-	CASSNAWETQYF	TGTGCCAGCAGCAATGCCTGGGAGACCCAGTACTTC
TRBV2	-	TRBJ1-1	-	CASSEQGKDAFF	TGTGCCAGCAGTGAACAGGGGAAGGATGCTTTCTTT
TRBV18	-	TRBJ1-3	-	CASSPQAAGNTIYF	TGTGCCAGCTCACCACAGGCAGCTGGAAACACCATATATTTT
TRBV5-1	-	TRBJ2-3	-	CASSSGHGGTDTQYF	TGCGCCAGCAGCTCCGGGCATGGAGGCACAGATACGCAGTATTTT
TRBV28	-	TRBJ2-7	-	CASSLEAGNYYEQYF	TGTGCCAGCAGTTTAGAGGCAGGGAATTATTACGAGCAGTACTTC
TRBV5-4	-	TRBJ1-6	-	CASSLEGYNSPLHF	TGTGCCAGCAGCTTGGAGGGTTATAATTCACCCCTCCACTTT